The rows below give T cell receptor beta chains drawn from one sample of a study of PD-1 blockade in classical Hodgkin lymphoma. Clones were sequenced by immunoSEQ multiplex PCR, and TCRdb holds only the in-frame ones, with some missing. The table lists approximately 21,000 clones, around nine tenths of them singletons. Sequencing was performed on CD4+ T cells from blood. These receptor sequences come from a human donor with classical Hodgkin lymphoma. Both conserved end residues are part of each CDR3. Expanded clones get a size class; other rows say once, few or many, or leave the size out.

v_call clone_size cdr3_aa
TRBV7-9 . CASSLAPGVAGVLFEQYF
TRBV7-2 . CASSPIIGMKGGYTF
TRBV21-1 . CASSKVKPGGNTIYF
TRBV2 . CASSRDYSPTDTQYF
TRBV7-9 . CASTKSGDEQFF
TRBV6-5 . CASSWLAGLQETQYF
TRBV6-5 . CAIQSLPQETQYF
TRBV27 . CASSFSRATDTQYF
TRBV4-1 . CASSPTWGGELFF
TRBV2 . CASSAETETQYF
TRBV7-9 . CASSPTAVTGTQYF
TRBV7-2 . CASSFSPQGSQPQHF
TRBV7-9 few CATGPSNYGYTF
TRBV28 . CASSPLFPTGYGYTF
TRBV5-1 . CASSFRNRDTQYF
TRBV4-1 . CASSQAAGSALHF
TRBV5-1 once CASSLASGQGIDTQYF
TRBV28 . CASSFTDRGEEKLFF